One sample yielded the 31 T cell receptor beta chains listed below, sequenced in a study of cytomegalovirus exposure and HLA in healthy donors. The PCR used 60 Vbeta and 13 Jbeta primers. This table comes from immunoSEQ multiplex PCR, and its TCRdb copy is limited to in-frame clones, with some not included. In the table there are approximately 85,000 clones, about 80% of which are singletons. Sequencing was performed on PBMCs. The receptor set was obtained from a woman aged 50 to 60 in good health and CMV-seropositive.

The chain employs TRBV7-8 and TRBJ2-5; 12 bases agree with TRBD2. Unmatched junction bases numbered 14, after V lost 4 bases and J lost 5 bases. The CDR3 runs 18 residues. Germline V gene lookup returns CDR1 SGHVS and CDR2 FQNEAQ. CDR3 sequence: CASSSGLAGTLFGETQYF. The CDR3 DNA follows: TGTGCCAGCAGCTCCGGACTAGCGGGAACCCTCTTTGGGGAGACCCAGTACTTC. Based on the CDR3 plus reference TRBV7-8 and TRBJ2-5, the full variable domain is GAGVSQSPRYKVAKRGQDVALRCDPISGHVSLFWYQQALGQGPEFLTYFQNEAQLDKSGLPSDRFFAERPEGSVSTLKIQRTQQEDSAVYLCASSSGLAGTLFGETQYFGPGTRLLVL.

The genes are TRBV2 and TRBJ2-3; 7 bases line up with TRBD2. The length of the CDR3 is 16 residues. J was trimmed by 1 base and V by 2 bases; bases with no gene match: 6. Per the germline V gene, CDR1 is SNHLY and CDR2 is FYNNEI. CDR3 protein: CASSERASGRTDTQYF. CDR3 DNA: TGTGCCAGCAGTGAAAGGGCTAGCGGCCGCACAGATACGCAGTATTTT. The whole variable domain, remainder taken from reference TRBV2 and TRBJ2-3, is EPEVTQTPSHQVTQMGQEVILRCVPISNHLYFYWYRQILGQKVEFLVSFYNNEISEKSEIFDDQFSVERPDGSNFTLKIRSTKLEDSAMYFCASSERASGRTDTQYFGPGTRLTVL.

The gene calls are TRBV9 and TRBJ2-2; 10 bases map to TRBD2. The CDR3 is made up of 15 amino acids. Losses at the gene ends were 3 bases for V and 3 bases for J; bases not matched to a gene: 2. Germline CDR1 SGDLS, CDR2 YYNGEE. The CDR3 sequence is CASSGSGGHTGELFF. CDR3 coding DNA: TGTGCCAGCAGCGGTAGCGGGGGGCACACCGGGGAGCTGTTTTTT.

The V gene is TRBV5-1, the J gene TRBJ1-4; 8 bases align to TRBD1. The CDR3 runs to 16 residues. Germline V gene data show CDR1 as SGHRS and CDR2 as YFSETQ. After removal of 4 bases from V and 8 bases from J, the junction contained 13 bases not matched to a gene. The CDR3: CASSLRQTGGGEKLFF. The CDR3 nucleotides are TGCGCCAGCAGCCTGCGACAAACAGGGGGGGGAGAAAAACTGTTTTTT. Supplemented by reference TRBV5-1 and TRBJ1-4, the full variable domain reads KAGVTQTPRYLIKTRGQQVTLSCSPISGHRSVSWYQQTPGQGLQFLFEYFSETQRNKGNFPGRFSGRQFSNSRSEMNVSTLELGDSALYLCASSLRQTGGGEKLFFGSGTQLSVL.

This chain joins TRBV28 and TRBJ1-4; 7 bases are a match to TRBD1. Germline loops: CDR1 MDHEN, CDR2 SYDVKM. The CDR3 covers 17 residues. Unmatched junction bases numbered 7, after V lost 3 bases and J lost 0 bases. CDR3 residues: CASSLSGQLSTNEKLFF. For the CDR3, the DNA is TGTGCCAGCAGTTTGTCGGGACAGCTATCAACTAATGAAAAACTGTTTTTT. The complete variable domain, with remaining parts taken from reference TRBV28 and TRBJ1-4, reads DVKVTQSSRYLVKRTGEKVFLECVQDMDHENMFWYRQDPGLGLRLIYFSYDVKMKEKGDIPEGYSVSREKKERFSLILESASTNQTSMYLCASSLSGQLSTNEKLFFGSGTQLSVL.

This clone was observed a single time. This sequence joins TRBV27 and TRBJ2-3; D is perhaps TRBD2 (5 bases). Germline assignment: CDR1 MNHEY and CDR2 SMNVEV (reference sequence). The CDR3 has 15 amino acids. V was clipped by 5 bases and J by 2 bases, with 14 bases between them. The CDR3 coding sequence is TGTGCCAGCAGTGCGGACGGACTGCTCACAGATACGCAGTATTTT. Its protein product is CASSADGLLTDTQYF.

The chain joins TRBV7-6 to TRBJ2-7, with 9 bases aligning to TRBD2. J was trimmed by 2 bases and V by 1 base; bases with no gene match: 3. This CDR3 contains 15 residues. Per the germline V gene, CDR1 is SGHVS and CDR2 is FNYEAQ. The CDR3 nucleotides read TGTGCCAGCAGCTTAGGGGCTAGCGGGACCTACGAGCAGTACGTC. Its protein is CASSLGASGTYEQYV.

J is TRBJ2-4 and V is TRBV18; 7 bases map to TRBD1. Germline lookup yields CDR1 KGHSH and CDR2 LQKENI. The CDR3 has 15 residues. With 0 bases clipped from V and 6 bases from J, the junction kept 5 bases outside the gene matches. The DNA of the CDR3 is TGTGCCAGCTCACCACCTGACAGGGCTCTAAACATTCAGTACTTC. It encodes CASSPPDRALNIQYF.

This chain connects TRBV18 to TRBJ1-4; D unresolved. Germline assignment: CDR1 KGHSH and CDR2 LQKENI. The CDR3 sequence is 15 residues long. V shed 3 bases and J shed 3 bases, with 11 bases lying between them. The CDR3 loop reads CASSPLGEPNEKLFF. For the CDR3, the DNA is TGTGCCAGCTCACCCTTGGGAGAGCCTAATGAAAAACTGTTTTTT.

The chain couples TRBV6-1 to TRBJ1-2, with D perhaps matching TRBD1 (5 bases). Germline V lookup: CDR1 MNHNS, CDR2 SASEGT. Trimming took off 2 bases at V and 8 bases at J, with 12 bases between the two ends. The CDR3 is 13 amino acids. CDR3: CASSELGANGYTF. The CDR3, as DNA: TGTGCCAGCAGTGAACTAGGGGCGAACGGCTACACCTTC.

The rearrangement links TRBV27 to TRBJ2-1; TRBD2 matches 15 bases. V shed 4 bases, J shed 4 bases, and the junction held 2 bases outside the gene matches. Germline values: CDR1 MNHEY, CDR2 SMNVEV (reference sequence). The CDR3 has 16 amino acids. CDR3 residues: CASSWTSGRGYNEQFF. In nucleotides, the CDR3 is TGTGCCAGCAGTTGGACTAGCGGGAGGGGGTACAATGAGCAGTTCTTC.

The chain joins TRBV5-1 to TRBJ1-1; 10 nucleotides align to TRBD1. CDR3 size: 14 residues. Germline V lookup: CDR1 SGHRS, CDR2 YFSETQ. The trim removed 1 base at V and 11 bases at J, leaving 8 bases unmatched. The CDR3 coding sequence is TGCGCCAGCAGCTTGTGGCCTTCGGGACAGGGGGCTTTCTTT. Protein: CASSLWPSGQGAFF. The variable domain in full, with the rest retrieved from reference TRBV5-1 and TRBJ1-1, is KAGVTQTPRYLIKTRGQQVTLSCSPISGHRSVSWYQQTPGQGLQFLFEYFSETQRNKGNFPGRFSGRQFSNSRSEMNVSTLELGDSALYLCASSLWPSGQGAFFGQGTRLTVV.

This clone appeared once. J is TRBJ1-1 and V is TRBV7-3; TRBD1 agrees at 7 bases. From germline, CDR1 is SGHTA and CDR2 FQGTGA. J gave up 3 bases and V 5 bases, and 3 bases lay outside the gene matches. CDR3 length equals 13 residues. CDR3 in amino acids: CASSLDRDTEAFF. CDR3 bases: TGTGCCAGCAGCCTCGACAGGGACACTGAAGCTTTCTTT.

CDR3 sequence reads: CASSESGQPGANVLTF. As DNA, the CDR3 is TGTGCCAGTAGCGAATCCGGACAGCCTGGGGCCAACGTCCTGACTTTC. This chain joins TRBV19 and TRBJ2-6; D perhaps matches TRBD1 (6 bases). V was cut by 6 bases and J by 2 bases, with 14 bases left in between. Germline-derived CDR1 and CDR2 are LNHDA and SQIVND (reference sequence). CDR3 size: 16 residues. Variable domain in full (rest from reference TRBV19 and TRBJ2-6): DGGITQSPKYLFRKEGQNVTLSCEQNLNHDAMYWYRQDPGQGLRLIYYSQIVNDFQKGDIAEGYSVSREKKESFPLTVTSAQKNPTAFYLCASSESGQPGANVLTFGAGSRLTVL.

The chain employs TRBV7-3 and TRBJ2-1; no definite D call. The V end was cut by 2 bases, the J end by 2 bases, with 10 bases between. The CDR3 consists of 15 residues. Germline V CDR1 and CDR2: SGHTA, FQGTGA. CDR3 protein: CASSLGHPAYNEQFF. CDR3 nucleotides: TGTGCCAGCAGCTTAGGGCACCCTGCCTACAATGAGCAGTTCTTC.

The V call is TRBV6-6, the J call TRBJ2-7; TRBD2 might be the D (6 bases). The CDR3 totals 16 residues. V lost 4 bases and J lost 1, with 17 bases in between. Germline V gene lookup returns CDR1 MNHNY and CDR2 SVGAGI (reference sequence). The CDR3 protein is CASSSPGGDASYEQYF. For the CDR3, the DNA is TGTGCCAGCAGTTCCCCCGGAGGGGATGCATCCTACGAGCAGTACTTC.

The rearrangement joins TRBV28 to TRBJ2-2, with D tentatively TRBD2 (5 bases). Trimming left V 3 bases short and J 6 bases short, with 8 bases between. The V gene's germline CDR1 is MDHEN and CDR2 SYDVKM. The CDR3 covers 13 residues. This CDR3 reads CASSLLGAGELFF. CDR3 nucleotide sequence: TGTGCCAGCAGTTTGCTCGGGGCCGGGGAGCTGTTTTTT.

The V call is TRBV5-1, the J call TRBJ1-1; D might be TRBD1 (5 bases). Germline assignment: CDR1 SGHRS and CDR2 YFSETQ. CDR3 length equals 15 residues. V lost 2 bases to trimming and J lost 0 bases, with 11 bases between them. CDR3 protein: CASSFSGTMNTEAFF. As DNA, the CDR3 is TGCGCCAGCAGCTTCTCAGGGACTATGAACACTGAAGCTTTCTTT.

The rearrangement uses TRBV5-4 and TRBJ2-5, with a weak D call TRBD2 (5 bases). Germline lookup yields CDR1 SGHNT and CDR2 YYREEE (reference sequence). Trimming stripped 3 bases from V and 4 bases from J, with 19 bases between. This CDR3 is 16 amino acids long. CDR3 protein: CASSSLRVSGGETQYF. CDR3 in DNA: TGTGCCAGCAGCTCCCTGCGGGTCTCCGGTGGAGAGACCCAGTACTTC.

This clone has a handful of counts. CDR3 bases: TGTGCCAGCAGTTATGGACAGATGAACACTGAAGCTTTCTTT. This encodes CASSYGQMNTEAFF. The V gene is TRBV2, the J gene TRBJ1-1, with D tentatively TRBD1 (6 bases). Per germline, CDR1 SNHLY and CDR2 FYNNEI. CDR3 length: 14 amino acids. Trimming removed 5 bases from V and 0 bases from J, with 10 bases in between. Variable domain in full (rest from reference TRBV2 and TRBJ1-1): EPEVTQTPSHQVTQMGQEVILRCVPISNHLYFYWYRQILGQKVEFLVSFYNNEISEKSEIFDDQFSVERPDGSNFTLKIRSTKLEDSAMYFCASSYGQMNTEAFFGQGTRLTVV.

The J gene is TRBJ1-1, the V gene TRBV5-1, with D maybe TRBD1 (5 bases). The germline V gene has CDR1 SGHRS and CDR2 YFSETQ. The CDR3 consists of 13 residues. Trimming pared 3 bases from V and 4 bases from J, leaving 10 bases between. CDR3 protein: CASSSQGFTEAFF. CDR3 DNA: TGCGCCAGCAGCTCTCAGGGTTTCACTGAAGCTTTCTTT.

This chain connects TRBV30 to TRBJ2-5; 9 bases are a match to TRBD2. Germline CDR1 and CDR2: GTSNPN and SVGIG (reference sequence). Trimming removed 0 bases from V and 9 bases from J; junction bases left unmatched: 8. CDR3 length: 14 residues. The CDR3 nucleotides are TGTGCCTGGAGTGTAGAAGCGGGGGGCATTCCCCAGTACTTC. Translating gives CAWSVEAGGIPQYF.

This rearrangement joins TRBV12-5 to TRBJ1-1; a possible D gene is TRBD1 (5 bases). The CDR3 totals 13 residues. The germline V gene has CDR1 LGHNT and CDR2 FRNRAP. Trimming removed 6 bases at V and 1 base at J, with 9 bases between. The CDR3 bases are TGTGCTAGTGGCTCGGGGGGGAACACTGAAGCTTTCTTT. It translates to CASGSGGNTEAFF.

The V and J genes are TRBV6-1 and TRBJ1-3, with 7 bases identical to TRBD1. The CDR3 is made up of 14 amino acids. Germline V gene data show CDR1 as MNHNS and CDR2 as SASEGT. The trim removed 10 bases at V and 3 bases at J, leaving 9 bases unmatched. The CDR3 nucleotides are TGTGCCATCTTTCGACAGGGCGGTGGAAACACCATATATTTT. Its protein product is CAIFRQGGGNTIYF.

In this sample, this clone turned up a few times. CDR3 DNA sequence: TGTGCCAGCACCAAACCGGGGGGGACAGGGGGCTACAATGAGCAGTTCTTC. This sequence encodes CASTKPGGTGGYNEQFF. The J gene is TRBJ2-1, the V gene TRBV5-4; 11 bases align to TRBD1. With V trimmed by 6 bases and J by 3 bases, 11 bases remained unmatched. The CDR3 spans 17 residues. Germline-derived CDR1 and CDR2 are SGHNT and YYREEE (reference sequence).

Written as DNA, the CDR3 is TGTGCCAGCAGTTTGAACCGGGCCGGGGAGCTGTTTTTT. The encoded protein is CASSLNRAGELFF. The chain couples TRBV27 to TRBJ2-2; D uncertain. CDR1 is MNHEY and CDR2 is SMNVEV in the germline V gene (reference sequence). Trimming stripped 3 bases from V and 6 bases from J, with 8 bases between. This CDR3 spans 13 amino acids.

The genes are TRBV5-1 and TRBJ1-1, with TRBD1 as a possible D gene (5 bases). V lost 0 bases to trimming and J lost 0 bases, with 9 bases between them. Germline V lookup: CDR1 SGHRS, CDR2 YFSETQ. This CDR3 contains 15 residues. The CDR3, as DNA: TGCGCCAGCAGCTTGGCAGGGTTCATGAACACTGAAGCTTTCTTT. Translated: CASSLAGFMNTEAFF.

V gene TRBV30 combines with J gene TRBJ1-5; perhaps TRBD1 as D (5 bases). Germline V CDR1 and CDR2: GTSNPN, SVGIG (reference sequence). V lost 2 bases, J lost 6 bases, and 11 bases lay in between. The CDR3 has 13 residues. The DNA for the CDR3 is TGTGCCTGGAGTCTAACAGGCGGTCAGCCCCAGCATTTT. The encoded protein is CAWSLTGGQPQHF.

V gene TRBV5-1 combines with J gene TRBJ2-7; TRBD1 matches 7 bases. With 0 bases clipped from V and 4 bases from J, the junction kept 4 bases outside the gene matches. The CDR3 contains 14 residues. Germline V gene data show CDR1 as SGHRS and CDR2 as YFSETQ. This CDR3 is CASSLGDSPYEQYF. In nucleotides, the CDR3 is TGCGCCAGCAGCTTGGGGGACAGCCCGTACGAGCAGTACTTC.

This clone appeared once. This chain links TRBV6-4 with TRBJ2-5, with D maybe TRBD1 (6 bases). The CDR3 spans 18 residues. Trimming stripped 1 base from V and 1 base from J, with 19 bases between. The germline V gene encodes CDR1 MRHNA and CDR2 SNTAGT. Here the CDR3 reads CASSDFPKVGQSQETQYF. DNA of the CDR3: TGTGCCAGCAGTGACTTCCCTAAGGTCGGACAGAGCCAAGAGACCCAGTACTTC.

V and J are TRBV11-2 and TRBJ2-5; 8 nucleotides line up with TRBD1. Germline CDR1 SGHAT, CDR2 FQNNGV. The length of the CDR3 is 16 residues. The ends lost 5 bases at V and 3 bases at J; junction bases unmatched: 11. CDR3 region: CASSPSGTGLEETQYF. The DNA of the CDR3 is TGTGCCAGCAGCCCTTCCGGGACAGGTCTCGAAGAGACCCAGTACTTC.